The 32 T cell receptor beta chains below were found in one sample sequenced in a study of shared clonotypes between healthy human individuals. The protocol was immunoSEQ multiplex PCR, while the TCRdb copy is restricted to in-frame clones and leaves out a portion. Of about 470,000 clones in the sample, roughly 83% are singletons; the top ten hold approximately 13%. Source material: PBMCs. These TCRs come from a woman between 40 and 55 years old in good health. Some clones in this sample may be carry-over from other donors' samples.

The chain employs TRBV28 and TRBJ1-1; the D gene is possibly TRBD1 (6 bases). V lost 5 bases to trimming and J lost 3 bases, with 19 bases between them. Germline assignment: CDR1 MDHEN and CDR2 SYDVKM. The CDR3 has 16 amino acids. The CDR3 DNA reads as TGTGCCAGCAGTCTACCCGGGCGGGGGGCGGACACTGAAGCTTTCTTT. It codes for CASSLPGRGADTEAFF.

This chain links TRBV30 with TRBJ1-5; the D gene is possibly TRBD1 (5 bases). The CDR3 runs 14 residues. V was shortened by 2 bases and J by 2 bases, with 10 bases between the two germline ends. Per germline, CDR1 GTSNPN and CDR2 SVGIG (reference sequence). The CDR3 nucleotides read TGTGCCTGGAGTATCGACAGTGGCAATCAGCCCCAGCATTTT. Translating it yields CAWSIDSGNQPQHF. The variable domain in full, with the rest retrieved from reference TRBV30 and TRBJ1-5, is SQTIHQWPATLVQPVGSPLSLECTVEGTSNPNLYWYRQAAGRGLQLLFYSVGIGQISSEVPQNLSASRPQDRQFILSSKKLLLSDSGFYLCAWSIDSGNQPQHFGDGTRLSIL.

The chain links TRBV11-2 to TRBJ2-3; TRBD2 aligns across 11 bases. The CDR3 runs 18 residues. V lost 5 bases and J lost 2; bases outside the gene matches: 12. From germline, CDR1 is SGHAT and CDR2 FQNNGV. CDR3 coding DNA: TGTGCCAGCAGCGCAGCCACAGGGACTAGCGGACTCACAGATACGCAGTATTTT. It specifies CASSAATGTSGLTDTQYF.

The CDR3 region is CASSPGGLGVYF. The CDR3 DNA reads as TGTGCCAGCAGCCCAGGGGGACTCGGCGTGTATTTT. V is TRBV7-9 and J is TRBJ2-3; D perhaps matches TRBD1 (7 bases). CDR1 SEHNR and CDR2 FQNEAQ come from the germline V gene (reference sequence). V was pared by 5 bases and J by 14 bases, with 17 bases between. The CDR3 consists of 12 residues.

The chain combines TRBV5-5 with TRBJ2-7, with 8 bases fitting TRBD2. The CDR3 is made up of 14 amino acids. The ends lost 1 base at V and 9 bases at J; junction bases unmatched: 9. CDR1 and CDR2 from the germline V gene are SGHKS and YYEKEE (reference sequence). Here the CDR3 reads CASSLYREGLAQYF. As DNA, the CDR3 is TGTGCCAGCAGCTTGTACCGGGAGGGCCTGGCGCAGTACTTC.

The chain joins TRBV25-1 to TRBJ2-7, with 8 bases matching TRBD1. The CDR3 spans 14 residues. Trimming at V came to 3 bases and at J to 3 bases, leaving 4 bases not matched to a gene. CDR1 MGHDK and CDR2 SYGVNS come from the germline V gene. CDR3 DNA: TGTGCCAGCAGTGACAACAGGGGGAACTACGAGCAGTACTTC. It translates to CASSDNRGNYEQYF.

Turning to this clone: Within the sample, other DNA sequences also encode this same CDR3. The chain carries TRBV10-1 and TRBJ2-2; D not resolved. Germline lookup yields CDR1 WNHNN and CDR2 SYGVQD (reference sequence). Trimming took 4 bases from V and 1 from J, leaving 7 bases between them. The CDR3 loop spans 14 amino acids. Written as DNA, the CDR3 is TGCGCCAGCAGTGTCGGCGGGAACACCGGGGAGCTGTTTTTT. Protein product: CASSVGGNTGELFF.

This chain connects TRBV2 to TRBJ1-3; the match to TRBD1 covers 9 bases. V was clipped by 6 bases and J by 0 bases; unmatched bases: 3. Germline V gene data show CDR1 as SNHLY and CDR2 as FYNNEI. The CDR3 is made up of 15 amino acids. CDR3 sequence reads: CASSEQGASGNTIYF. The CDR3 region has the DNA TGTGCCAGCAGCGAACAGGGGGCCTCTGGAAACACCATATATTTT.

The chain links TRBV7-9 to TRBJ2-7; 7 bases map to TRBD1. Germline V gene sequence: CDR1 SEHNR, CDR2 FQNEAQ (reference sequence). V was clipped by 1 base and J by 4 bases; unmatched bases: 1. This CDR3 spans 13 amino acids. CDR3 nucleotides: TGTGCCAGCAGCTTAGGGGACAGATACGAGCAGTACTTC. It specifies CASSLGDRYEQYF.

The chain joins TRBV4-2 to TRBJ2-5; D could derive from TRBD1 or TRBD2 (7 bases each). With 4 bases removed from V and 4 bases from J, the gap between germline ends came to 16 bases. Germline V gene sequence: CDR1 LGHNA, CDR2 YNFKEQ. The CDR3 has 15 residues. This CDR3 reads CASSLSGGAPETQYF. The CDR3 DNA is TGTGCCAGCAGCCTCTCAGGGGGGGCTCCAGAGACCCAGTACTTC.

This clone came up a few times. V usage is TRBV28 and J usage is TRBJ1-1; D call uncertain. Germline-derived CDR1 and CDR2 are MDHEN and SYDVKM. The CDR3 is 14 amino acids. Trimming pared 1 base from V and 7 bases from J, leaving 13 bases between. For the CDR3, the DNA is TGTGCCAGCAGTTTATACAGCTCCTTGAATGAAGCTTTCTTT. Amino acid sequence: CASSLYSSLNEAFF.

The chain joins TRBV2 to TRBJ2-3; the match to TRBD2 covers 11 bases. Germline V gives CDR1 SNHLY, CDR2 FYNNEI. V was pared by 6 bases and J by 3 bases, with 5 bases of the junction left unmatched. The CDR3 has 15 amino acids. The CDR3 loop is CASSILAGVTDTQYF. The CDR3 DNA is TGTGCCAGCAGCATACTAGCGGGAGTTACAGATACGCAGTATTTT.

The chain is built from TRBV28 and TRBJ2-1, with 16 bases lining up with TRBD2. The CDR3 has 18 residues. CDR1 MDHEN and CDR2 SYDVKM come from the germline V gene. J was trimmed by 1 base and V by 5 bases; bases with no gene match: 5. The CDR3 is CASSLGLAGGPSYNEQFF. The CDR3 DNA reads as TGTGCCAGCAGTCTGGGACTAGCGGGAGGGCCGTCCTACAATGAGCAGTTCTTC.

The chain uses TRBV19 and TRBJ1-5; D is unresolved. Germline loops: CDR1 LNHDA, CDR2 SQIVND (reference sequence). CDR3 length: 16 amino acids. V shed 2 bases and J shed 11 bases, with 22 bases lying between them. CDR3 sequence reads: CASSISLGAQIISQHF. In nucleotides, the CDR3 is TGTGCCAGTAGTATATCTCTCGGAGCGCAAATAATTTCCCAGCATTTT.

This clone was observed once. Here the CDR3 reads CASSRGGSTKNIQYF. The CDR3 nucleotides read TGTGCCAGCAGTCGAGGGGGCTCTACCAAAAACATTCAGTACTTC. This sequence joins TRBV28 and TRBJ2-4; TRBD1 aligns across 7 bases. The CDR3 has 15 amino acids. Germline V gene data show CDR1 as MDHEN and CDR2 as SYDVKM. The V and J ends lost 5 bases and 2 bases, in that order; junction bases with no gene match: 6.

The chain is built from TRBV11-2 and TRBJ2-7; D remains unclear. Trimming removed 1 base from V and 0 bases from J, with 7 bases in between. The germline V gene has CDR1 SGHAT and CDR2 FQNNGV. The CDR3 sequence is 14 residues long. The CDR3 here is CASSLVVSSYEQYF. Written as DNA, the CDR3 is TGTGCCAGCAGCTTAGTGGTTAGCTCCTACGAGCAGTACTTC.

The V call is TRBV2, the J call TRBJ2-1, with 7 bases that match TRBD2. Germline CDR1 and CDR2: SNHLY and FYNNEI. The CDR3 has 13 amino acids. V shed 10 bases, J shed 3 bases, and the junction held 6 bases outside the gene matches. The CDR3 DNA sequence: TGTGCCACCGGGAGGTCAGGCTACAATGAGCAGTTCTTC. Translating it yields CATGRSGYNEQFF.

The chain carries TRBV7-9 and TRBJ2-5; 9 bases are a match to TRBD2. The germline V gene has CDR1 SEHNR and CDR2 FQNEAQ (reference sequence). This CDR3 has 15 amino acids. J was trimmed by 6 bases and V by 1 base; bases with no gene match: 6. CDR3 DNA: TGTGCCAGCAGCTTAGGCGGCGGGAGGGGTCAGACCCAGTACTTC. This gives the protein CASSLGGGRGQTQYF.

About this clone itself: This is likely an artifact of a read error, given a far larger clone one base away. The V call is TRBV5-1, the J call TRBJ2-7; no reliable D call. Germline V gene lookup returns CDR1 SGHRS and CDR2 YFSETQ. The CDR3 loop spans 13 amino acids. In DNA, the CDR3 is TGCGCCAGCAGCGCTGGATCCACCTACGAGCGGTACTTC. It is translated as CASSAGSTYERYF. The full variable domain, in which reference TRBV5-1 and TRBJ2-7 provide the parts outside the CDR3, is KAGVTQTPRYLIKTRGQQVTLSCSPISGHRSVSWYQQTPGQGLQFLFEYFSETQRNKGNFPGRFSGRQFSNSRSEMNVSTLELGDSALYLCASSAGSTYERYFGPGTRLTVT.

V and J are TRBV9 and TRBJ1-1; the D is unclear. Germline CDR1 and CDR2: SGDLS and YYNGEE. This CDR3 is 15 amino acids long. The V and J ends lost 4 bases and 4 bases respectively, with 17 bases between them. CDR3 in amino acids: CASSLRPDLGTEAFF. The CDR3 bases are TGTGCCAGCAGCTTGCGACCGGACCTGGGCACTGAAGCTTTCTTT.

The V and J genes are TRBV11-2 and TRBJ1-3; D is ambiguous. Germline CDR1 SGHAT, CDR2 FQNNGV. Trimming took 2 bases from V and 3 from J, leaving 8 bases between them. The length of the CDR3 is 14 residues. The CDR3 DNA follows: TGTGCCAGCAGCTTAAGAGGGAATGGAAACACCATATATTTT. Translation: CASSLRGNGNTIYF.

This chain uses TRBV6-6 with TRBJ1-4; 7 bases agree with TRBD1. Germline V lookup: CDR1 MNHNY, CDR2 SVGAGI (reference sequence). The length of the CDR3 is 15 residues. Trimming removed 5 bases from V and 5 bases from J; junction bases left unmatched: 8. The CDR3 loop is CASSPLRDSNEKLFF. CDR3 DNA: TGTGCCAGCAGTCCCCTCCGGGACAGCAATGAAAAACTGTTTTTT.

The chain carries TRBV21-1 and TRBJ2-4; the D call in the table, TRBD2, was not verified against the DNA. TRBV21-1 is an annotated pseudogene. This CDR3 is 16 amino acids long. CDR3 residues: CASSKEARLAKNIQYF. The CDR3 DNA follows: TGTGCCAGCAGCAAAGAAGCGCGACTAGCCAAAAACATTCAGTACTTC.

The rearrangement uses TRBV11-2 and TRBJ1-4; no clear D gene. The CDR3 sequence is 16 residues long. Trimming took 3 bases from V and 6 from J, leaving 17 bases between them. Germline assignment: CDR1 SGHAT and CDR2 FQNNGV. The CDR3 nucleotides read TGTGCCAGCAGCTTGCGGTCAGGAAATATCTATGAAAAACTGTTTTTT. It yields the protein CASSLRSGNIYEKLFF.

This clone was found once. This chain uses TRBV5-1 with TRBJ2-7; TRBD2 might be the D (6 bases). This CDR3 spans 12 amino acids. V lost 3 bases and J lost 4, with 8 bases in between. Per germline, CDR1 SGHRS and CDR2 YFSETQ. Here the CDR3 DNA reads TGCGCCAGCAGCTCCGCGGGGTACGAGCAGTACTTC. Residues: CASSSAGYEQYF.

This clone showed up just once. The V gene is TRBV18, the J gene TRBJ2-5; TRBD1 matches 8 bases. Germline V gene data show CDR1 as KGHSH and CDR2 as LQKENI. The CDR3 has 14 amino acids. The trim removed 3 bases at V and 3 bases at J, leaving 3 bases unmatched. The CDR3 region is CASSPTTGEETQYF. Here the CDR3 DNA reads TGTGCCAGCTCACCTACGACAGGGGAAGAGACCCAGTACTTC.

This clone was seen once. V and J are TRBV7-3 and TRBJ2-2; 10 bases fit TRBD2. The CDR3 runs 17 residues. CDR1 and CDR2 from the germline V gene are SGHTA and FQGTGA. V shed 5 bases, J shed 5 bases, and the junction held 11 bases outside the gene matches. CDR3 in amino acids: CASSPGLAGAGTGELFF. The CDR3 DNA is TGTGCCAGCAGCCCCGGGCTAGCGGGAGCGGGGACCGGGGAGCTGTTTTTT.

To note about this clone: A read error is likely here: a far larger clone is one base away. Because it lacks the conserved phenylalanine or tryptophan at the end, this CDR3 is likely a read error. The chain recombines TRBV6-1 with TRBJ1-2; no clear D. The V end was cut by 4 bases, the J end by 7 bases, with 10 bases between. Germline-derived CDR1 and CDR2 are MNHNS and SASEGT. The length of the CDR3 is 12 residues. CDR3 DNA sequence: TGTGCCAGCAGTGCCAGGATGGGTGGCTACACCTCC. Translation: CASSARMGGYTS.

This clone was detected a few times. The chain employs TRBV19 and TRBJ2-1; 8 nucleotides line up with TRBD1. Per the germline V gene, CDR1 is LNHDA and CDR2 is SQIVND (reference sequence). The CDR3 is 15 residues long. With V trimmed by 3 bases and J by 7 bases, 8 bases remained unmatched. This chain's CDR3 is CASSIRQGAKNEQFF. DNA for the CDR3: TGTGCCAGTAGTATTCGTCAGGGGGCGAAAAATGAGCAGTTCTTC.

The genes are TRBV27 and TRBJ2-2, with TRBD2 matching 9 bases. Losses at the gene ends were 10 bases for V and 4 bases for J; bases not matched to a gene: 10. The CDR3 sequence is 15 residues long. CDR1 and CDR2 from the germline V gene are MNHEY and SMNVEV (reference sequence). For the CDR3, the DNA is TGTGCCACTCGAGGGGCGGGAGGGTCCACCGGGGAGCTGTTTTTT. Protein product: CATRGAGGSTGELFF.

The chain uses TRBV5-6 and TRBJ2-7; tentative D call: TRBD1 (5 bases). From germline, CDR1 is SGHDT and CDR2 YYEEEE. V gave up 4 bases and J gave up 1 base, with 12 bases separating them. This CDR3 comprises 14 residues. This CDR3 reads CASSGTGTSYEQYF. DNA for the CDR3: TGTGCCAGCAGCGGCACAGGAACGTCCTACGAGCAGTACTTC.

This clone has a count of ten or more. This sequence joins TRBV7-2 and TRBJ1-4; D is unclear. Deletions cut 3 bases from V and 4 bases from J, with 9 bases between. Germline V gene lookup returns CDR1 SGHTA and CDR2 FQGNSA. The CDR3 is 14 amino acids. CDR3 coding DNA: TGTGCCAGCAGCTTTCTGCGCAATAATGAAAAACTGTTTTTT. Encoded protein: CASSFLRNNEKLFF.